The present T cell receptor beta chain was sequenced within a study of blood T cell repertoires in COVID-19. CDR3 length equals 15 residues. Germline CDR1 reads ENHRY; CDR2 reads SYGVKD. V was pared by 5 bases and J by 3 bases, with 16 bases between. TCRdb's copy holds only in-frame clones and misses some; the assay was immunoSEQ multiplex PCR. The sample contains about 250,000 clones, approximately 86% of which appear only once. The chain has TRBV10-3 and TRBJ1-2; D is perhaps TRBD1 (6 bases). This TCR was sampled from a woman aged 60-70 years who had recovered from COVID-19. The sample consisted of peripheral blood. As DNA, the CDR3 is TGTGCCATCAGTCAACCGAGGGGGGGGGACTATGGCTACACCTTC. Translating it yields CAISQPRGGDYGYTF.